Below are 30 T cell receptor beta chains sequenced from a single sample in a study of control samples from healthy donors and cancer patients. TCRdb's table, derived via immunoSEQ multiplex PCR, lists solely in-frame clones and lacks some. This listing includes roughly 190,000 clones. The sample consisted of blood. The receptors originated from a woman between 25 and 40 years old in good health.

The V call is TRBV28, the J call TRBJ1-4; unclear D gene. This CDR3 region has 16 residues. Germline CDR1 and CDR2: MDHEN and SYDVKM. Trimming shortened V by 3 bases and J by 3 bases, and 14 bases separated the two germline ends. CDR3 coding DNA: TGTGCCAGCAGTTTGCGCGGTCCTACATCTAATGAAAAACTGTTTTTT. Encoded protein: CASSLRGPTSNEKLFF.

This chain links TRBV9 with TRBJ2-3; D gene uncertain. With 2 bases removed from V and 6 bases from J, the gap between germline ends came to 7 bases. Germline loops: CDR1 SGDLS, CDR2 YYNGEE. The CDR3 is 12 amino acids. CDR3 nucleotides: TGTGCCAGCAGCGTCTTAGGCGATACGCAGTATTTT. It translates to CASSVLGDTQYF.

This chain connects TRBV6-5 to TRBJ2-7; tentatively, D is TRBD2 (7 bases). Trimming removed 4 bases from V and 3 bases from J, with 13 bases in between. CDR3 length: 14 residues. CDR1 is MNHEY, CDR2 SVGAGI, per germline. CDR3 coding DNA: TGTGCCAGCAGTTTACAGGGAGGGGGCTACGAGCAGTACTTC. The encoded protein is CASSLQGGGYEQYF.

In nucleotides, the CDR3 is TGTGCCAGCAGCTTACGGACAGGACCTTATGGCTACACCTTC. It translates to CASSLRTGPYGYTF. This chain uses TRBV7-2 with TRBJ1-2; TRBD1 agrees at 7 bases. The germline gives CDR1 SGHTA, CDR2 FQGNSA. CDR3 size: 14 residues. The V segment lost 2 bases and the J segment 5 bases; nucleotides outside the gene matches: 5.

The chain links TRBV28 to TRBJ1-5; 7 bases line up with TRBD1. This CDR3 region has 14 residues. V was clipped by 6 bases and J by 5 bases; unmatched bases: 7. Germline CDR1 reads MDHEN; CDR2 reads SYDVKM. This CDR3 is CASRTGTEYQPQHF. For the CDR3, the DNA is TGTGCCAGCAGGACAGGGACAGAATATCAGCCCCAGCATTTT.

The V call is TRBV5-8, the J call TRBJ2-2; tentatively, D is TRBD1 (5 bases). V was cut by 4 bases and J by 5 bases, with 15 bases left in between. Per germline, CDR1 SGHTS and CDR2 YDEGEE. The CDR3 covers 15 residues. CDR3 sequence (DNA): TGTGCCAGCAGCACCACAGGTTATAGGACCGGGGAGCTGTTTTTT. Residues: CASSTTGYRTGELFF.

The DNA of the CDR3 is TGTGCCAGCAGCTCAGAAGGCCGGTTCTACGAGCAGTACTTC. Amino acid sequence: CASSSEGRFYEQYF. The chain recombines TRBV7-2 with TRBJ2-7, with D uncertain. The germline V gene has CDR1 SGHTA and CDR2 FQGNSA. Deletions cut 4 bases from V and 3 bases from J, with 13 bases between. The CDR3 is made up of 14 amino acids.

This sequence joins TRBV30 and TRBJ1-5, with 10 bases matching TRBD1. Looked up from germline, CDR1 is GTSNPN and CDR2 is SVGIG (reference sequence). The CDR3 is 15 residues long. The J segment lost 6 bases and the V segment lost 2 bases, leaving 7 bases of the junction unmatched. The CDR3 loop reads CAWSRDRGGRQPQHF. The CDR3 nucleotides read TGTGCCTGGAGTAGGGACAGGGGAGGTCGTCAGCCCCAGCATTTT. The variable domain in full, completed from reference TRBV30 and TRBJ1-5, reads SQTIHQWPATLVQPVGSPLSLECTVEGTSNPNLYWYRQAAGRGLQLLFYSVGIGQISSEVPQNLSASRPQDRQFILSSKKLLLSDSGFYLCAWSRDRGGRQPQHFGDGTRLSIL.

V gene TRBV4-2 combines with J gene TRBJ2-3, with 7 bases matching TRBD1. The germline CDR1 and CDR2 sequences are LGHNA and YNFKEQ. The CDR3 spans 15 residues. Trimming cost V 5 bases and J 5 bases; bases outside gene matches: 10. The CDR3 bases are TGTGCCAGCAGCAGACAACAGGGACAGCAAGATACGCAGTATTTT. Amino acids: CASSRQQGQQDTQYF.

The J gene is TRBJ1-2, the V gene TRBV5-1; maybe TRBD1 (5 bases). CDR3 size: 12 residues. Trimming left V 3 bases short and J 7 bases short, with 10 bases between. CDR1 and CDR2 from the germline V gene are SGHRS and YFSETQ. In DNA, the CDR3 is TGCGCCAGCAGCTCGGGACTGCGTGGCTACACCTTC. Amino acids: CASSSGLRGYTF.

The chain combines TRBV6-7 with TRBJ2-5; D is undetermined. TRBV6-7 is classed as an ORF, of uncertain function. Trimming left V 5 bases short and J 8 bases short, with 9 bases between. This CDR3 contains 11 residues. CDR3 coding DNA: TGTGCCAGCAGTCGTGGAGATACCCAGTACTTC. Its protein product is CASSRGDTQYF.

The rearrangement links TRBV6-4 to TRBJ2-5; weak D call: TRBD2 (6 bases). Per the germline V gene, CDR1 is MRHNA and CDR2 is SNTAGT. Trimming stripped 5 bases from V and 5 bases from J, with 15 bases between. This CDR3 contains 14 residues. The DNA of the CDR3 is TGTGCCAGCAGTCGCCAAGTTGGGGGGGAGACCCAGTACTTC. Its translation is CASSRQVGGETQYF.

The gene calls are TRBV10-3 and TRBJ1-2; TRBD1 is a possible D gene (6 bases). Per germline, CDR1 ENHRY and CDR2 SYGVKD. The CDR3 totals 16 residues. V was trimmed by 1 base and J by 0 bases, leaving 12 bases between them. CDR3 amino acids: CAISEFQGIANYGYTF. The CDR3 DNA follows: TGTGCCATCAGTGAGTTTCAGGGGATAGCTAACTATGGCTACACCTTC.

The chain is built from TRBV16 and TRBJ2-5; D may be TRBD2 (6 bases). Germline values: CDR1 KGHSY, CDR2 FQNENV. Trimming took 0 bases from V and 5 from J, leaving 16 bases between them. This CDR3 region has 16 residues. The CDR3 sequence is CASSQSSGGDGETQYF. The CDR3 DNA reads TGTGCCAGCAGCCAATCGAGCGGAGGGGATGGGGAGACCCAGTACTTC.

The chain joins TRBV19 to TRBJ1-5; D possibly corresponds to TRBD1 (6 bases). The length of the CDR3 is 16 residues. V was shortened by 3 bases and J by 0 bases, with 12 bases between the two germline ends. The germline CDR1 and CDR2 sequences are LNHDA and SQIVND (reference sequence). This CDR3 reads CASSMGAGDSNQPQHF. The CDR3 DNA follows: TGTGCCAGTAGTATGGGGGCAGGGGATAGCAATCAGCCCCAGCATTTT. Looking up the rest from reference TRBV19 and TRBJ1-5 gives the full variable domain: DGGITQSPKYLFRKEGQNVTLSCEQNLNHDAMYWYRQDPGQGLRLIYYSQIVNDFQKGDIAEGYSVSREKKESFPLTVTSAQKNPTAFYLCASSMGAGDSNQPQHFGDGTRLSIL.

The chain recombines TRBV7-3 with TRBJ1-2, with D hard to call. This CDR3 comprises 16 residues. V gave up 6 bases and J gave up 8 bases, with 25 bases separating them. Germline CDR1 reads SGHTA; CDR2 reads FQGTGA. CDR3 nucleotide sequence: TGTGCCAGCAGGACGACCCCGTTAACGGGGAACCGCGGCTACACCTTC. Translated: CASRTTPLTGNRGYTF. The full variable domain, with the rest looked up from reference TRBV7-3 and TRBJ1-2, is GAGVSQTPSNKVTEKGKYVELRCDPISGHTALYWYRQSLGQGPEFLIYFQGTGAADDSGLPNDRFFAVRPEGSVSTLKIQRTERGDSAVYLCASRTTPLTGNRGYTFGSGTRLTVV.

CDR3 DNA sequence: TGTGCCAGCGGGAACAGGGTAGTGAGTCAGCCCCAGCATTTT. This sequence encodes CASGNRVVSQPQHF. V is TRBV28 and J is TRBJ1-5; a possible D gene is TRBD1 (6 bases). The V gene's germline CDR1 is MDHEN and CDR2 SYDVKM. Trimming stripped 8 bases from V and 6 bases from J, with 17 bases between. The CDR3 is 14 amino acids.

This chain joins TRBV18 and TRBJ2-2; D is perhaps TRBD1 (6 bases). V was pared by 0 bases and J by 3 bases, with 8 bases between. The CDR3 is made up of 15 amino acids. The germline V gene has CDR1 KGHSH and CDR2 LQKENI. In DNA, the CDR3 is TGTGCCAGCTCACCACCGGGGGCCGACACCGGGGAGCTGTTTTTT. This sequence encodes CASSPPGADTGELFF.

The chain joins TRBV12-3 or TRBV12-4 to TRBJ1-5; no firm D call. CDR3 size: 13 residues. Trimming stripped 5 bases from V and 4 bases from J, with 9 bases between. The CDR3 DNA is TGTGCCAGCAGTGGAAGTGGGAATCAGCCCCAGCATTTT. Residues: CASSGSGNQPQHF.

The V gene is TRBV19, the J gene TRBJ1-6; tentative D call: TRBD1 (6 bases). The germline CDR1 and CDR2 sequences are LNHDA and SQIVND (reference sequence). CDR3 size: 15 residues. V gave up 3 bases and J gave up 10 bases, with 16 bases separating them. Written as DNA, the CDR3 is TGTGCCAGTAGTATCGGAAGGGGGGGAGGGTCACCCCTCCACTTT. Translated, it gives CASSIGRGGGSPLHF. The full variable domain, with the rest looked up from reference TRBV19 and TRBJ1-6, is DGGITQSPKYLFRKEGQNVTLSCEQNLNHDAMYWYRQDPGQGLRLIYYSQIVNDFQKGDIAEGYSVSREKKESFPLTVTSAQKNPTAFYLCASSIGRGGGSPLHFGNGTRLTVT.

The chain employs TRBV7-2 and TRBJ1-4; 9 nucleotides agree with TRBD1. This CDR3 is built from 15 residues. J was trimmed by 8 bases and V by 2 bases; bases with no gene match: 6. Germline CDR1 is SGHTA and CDR2 is FQGNSA. The DNA for the CDR3 is TGTGCCAGCAGCTTACTTCTGGGACAGGGAGAAAAACTGTTTTTT. Encoded protein: CASSLLLGQGEKLFF.

The chain is built from TRBV12-3 or TRBV12-4 and TRBJ2-5; a weak D match, TRBD2 (6 bases). This CDR3 spans 13 amino acids. V lost 5 bases and J lost 4, with 11 bases in between. The CDR3, as DNA: TGTGCCAGCAGTGAGGACGGGAGAGAGACCCAGTACTTC. It codes for CASSEDGRETQYF.

CDR3: CASSLANGRSDIQYF. CDR3 nucleotides: TGCGCCAGCAGCTTGGCCAACGGAAGAAGCGACATTCAGTACTTC. V is TRBV5-1 and J is TRBJ2-4; D is uncertain. In germline, CDR1 is SGHRS, CDR2 YFSETQ. The CDR3 runs 15 residues. V was clipped by 0 bases and J by 8 bases, with 15 bases between them. Together with reference TRBV5-1 and TRBJ2-4, the CDR3 gives the full variable domain: KAGVTQTPRYLIKTRGQQVTLSCSPISGHRSVSWYQQTPGQGLQFLFEYFSETQRNKGNFPGRFSGRQFSNSRSEMNVSTLELGDSALYLCASSLANGRSDIQYFGAGTRLSVL.

The J gene is TRBJ1-1, the V gene TRBV18; D may be TRBD1 (5 bases). The V gene's germline CDR1 is KGHSH and CDR2 LQKENI. The CDR3 is 13 amino acids. V was trimmed by 3 bases and J by 5 bases, leaving 10 bases between them. CDR3 region: CASSPRGGTEAFF. CDR3 bases: TGTGCCAGCTCACCCCGGGGGGGGACTGAAGCTTTCTTT.

This chain links TRBV28 with TRBJ1-3, with a possible D match to TRBD1 (6 bases). V was shortened by 7 bases and J by 8 bases, with 15 bases between the two germline ends. The CDR3 length is 13 residues. The germline CDR1 and CDR2 sequences are MDHEN and SYDVKM. CDR3 sequence reads: CASNTGARDTIYF. In nucleotides, the CDR3 is TGTGCCAGCAATACGGGGGCAAGGGACACCATATATTTT.

On this clone itself: Other DNA sequences from this sample encode an identical CDR3 as well. This rearrangement joins TRBV12-3 or TRBV12-4 to TRBJ1-1, with no clear D. Trimming removed 3 bases at V and 1 base at J, with 6 bases between. This CDR3 spans 13 amino acids. The CDR3 loop is CASSFGQNTEAFF. The CDR3 bases are TGTGCCAGCAGTTTTGGGCAGAACACTGAAGCTTTCTTT.

The chain has TRBV27 and TRBJ2-7; D remains unclear. The germline gives CDR1 MNHEY, CDR2 SMNVEV (reference sequence). There are 15 residues in the CDR3. Trimming shortened V by 3 bases and J by 0 bases, and 12 bases separated the two germline ends. The CDR3 bases are TGTGCCAGCAGTTTTACCATACCTAGCTCCTACGAGCAGTACTTC. This sequence encodes CASSFTIPSSYEQYF.

The chain is built from TRBV6-5 and TRBJ2-3; TRBD2 might be the D (5 bases). Per germline, CDR1 MNHEY and CDR2 SVGAGI. V shed 4 bases and J shed 2 bases, with 16 bases lying between them. The CDR3 is 16 residues long. Written as DNA, the CDR3 is TGTGCCAGCAGTTTCGACGGGGTCTCGTACACAGATACGCAGTATTTT. Its translation: CASSFDGVSYTDTQYF.

This chain uses TRBV5-3 with TRBJ1-2, with D perhaps matching TRBD1 (6 bases). TRBV5-3 is an ORF, with its function uncertain. The CDR3 is 14 amino acids. V lost 0 bases, J lost 5 bases, and 11 bases lay in between. The CDR3 coding sequence is TGTGCCAGAAGCTTGGTAAGGGACACATATGGCTACACCTTC. Amino acid sequence: CARSLVRDTYGYTF.

The CDR3: CASSVEPYAPEAFF. The CDR3 coding sequence is TGTGCCAGCAGCGTAGAGCCGTACGCCCCTGAAGCTTTCTTT. V usage is TRBV9 and J usage is TRBJ1-1, with no clear D. Germline V gene sequence: CDR1 SGDLS, CDR2 YYNGEE. The CDR3 has 14 amino acids. The germline V and J ends were trimmed by 0 bases and 6 bases, with 12 bases remaining between them.